Shown below are 5 T cell receptor beta chains from a single sample sequenced in a study of early T cells in non-severe SARS-CoV-2 infection (dated by TCRdb to the early 2020s). Library prep was done by 5' RACE. Sequenced using a NextSeq 500. TCRdb itself trimmed the public reads at Q25 with fastp, ran MiXCR and retained productive beta chains. Under each unique CDR3 protein, matching rows form one entry showing the most common genes and DNA. The sample contains over 80,000 distinct CDR3 sequences, approximately 12% of them found a single time. 3.5% to 5% of the sample is in the top ten clones. Material: whole blood, obtained at baseline. Every receptor here comes from an adult who was a healthcare worker with PCR-confirmed SARS-CoV-2 infection or an uninfected control (not recorded which).

This clonotype came up a few times. J is TRBJ1-3 and V is TRBV12-3 or TRBV12-4, with D possibly matching TRBD1 (5 bases). The V end lost 7 bases, the J end lost 6 bases, and 13 bases lay between the germline ends. The CDR3 is 13 residues long. CDR3 nucleotides: TGTGCCAGCACCCCTGGGGGGACAAACACCATATATTTT. Its protein is CASTPGGTNTIYF.

The rearrangement uses TRBV30 and TRBJ1-1; D gene ambiguous. Germline V lookup: CDR1 GTSNPN, CDR2 SVGIG (reference sequence). The V gene lost 3 bases and the J gene lost 5 bases, with 10 bases spanning the gap. The CDR3 is 12 amino acids. The DNA for the CDR3 is TGTGCCTGGAGGGAGACTGGGACTGAAGCTTTCTTT. This encodes CAWRETGTEAFF.

The sample holds one count of this clonotype. The CDR3 here is CSAVGPGQGTKETQYF. CDR3 DNA sequence: TGCAGTGCTGTCGGACCGGGACAGGGGACGAAAGAGACCCAGTACTTC. The chain couples TRBV20-1 to TRBJ2-5; TRBD1 matches 10 bases. V shed 5 bases and J 3 bases; nucleotides not matched to a gene: 12. From germline, CDR1 is DFQATT and CDR2 SNEGSKA (reference sequence). The CDR3 consists of 16 residues.

The CDR3 DNA follows: TGTGCCAGCAGTTACTCAGGGGCTGGGGAGACCCAGTACTTC. This encodes CASSYSGAGETQYF. V is TRBV6-5 and J is TRBJ2-5; D possibly corresponds to TRBD1 (5 bases). This CDR3 has 14 residues. V lost 0 bases and J lost 5, with 10 bases in between. The germline CDR1 and CDR2 sequences are MNHEY and SVGAGI.

This clonotype was seen ten or more times. The chain carries TRBV20-1 and TRBJ2-1; TRBD2 matches at 14 bases. The CDR3 length is 17 residues. The V segment lost 0 bases and the J segment 5 bases; nucleotides outside the gene matches: 6. Germline CDR1 reads DFQATT; CDR2 reads SNEGSKA (reference sequence). The CDR3 nucleotides are TGCAGTGCTAGAGATGTGGCGACTAGCGGGGGGGACAATGAGCAGTTCTTC. Translation gives CSARDVATSGGDNEQFF.